The next 20 T cell receptor beta chains were all read from a single sample in a study of CD8 T cells in ankylosing spondylitis. TCRdb re-called the 5' RACE reads through MiXCR, storing one row per CDR3 protein. Of about 250,000 distinct CDR3 sequences listed, more than 15% are singletons. What was sequenced was blood, either unsorted or a sorted T cell fraction (not recorded which). These receptors were obtained from a male donor with ankylosing spondylitis or in good health (not recorded which).

The J gene is TRBJ2-1, the V gene TRBV20-1; maybe TRBD2 (5 bases). Trimming removed 0 bases from V and 2 bases from J, with 14 bases in between. The CDR3 has 16 amino acids. In germline, CDR1 is DFQATT, CDR2 SNEGSKA (reference sequence). Here the CDR3 reads CSARDFLDSAYNEQFF. In nucleotides, the CDR3 is TGCAGTGCTAGAGATTTTTTGGACTCCGCCTACAATGAGCAGTTCTTC.

The J gene is TRBJ2-1, the V gene TRBV6-5; 9 bases are a match to TRBD1. This CDR3 is built from 14 residues. The germline gives CDR1 MNHEY, CDR2 SVGAGI. Unmatched junction bases numbered 5, after V lost 4 bases and J lost 7 bases. DNA for the CDR3: TGTGCCAGCAGTTTTGGACAGGGGAGAAATGAGCAGTTCTTC. Translating gives CASSFGQGRNEQFF.

V and J are TRBV29-1 and TRBJ2-7, with D tentatively TRBD1 or TRBD2 (6 bases each). Germline lookup yields CDR1 SQVTM and CDR2 ANQGSEA. V lost 4 bases, J lost 2 bases, and 12 bases lay in between. CDR3 length: 13 amino acids. The CDR3 loop reads CSVVLGGAYEQYF. As DNA, the CDR3 is TGCAGCGTTGTTCTCGGGGGCGCCTACGAGCAGTACTTC.

This clonotype was found a few times. The chain links TRBV10-3 to TRBJ2-1, with 11 bases aligning to TRBD2. With 6 bases clipped from V and 4 bases from J, the junction kept 5 bases outside the gene matches. Per the germline V gene, CDR1 is ENHRY and CDR2 is SYGVKD. There are 15 residues in the CDR3. The CDR3: CAIRTSGTAYNEQFF. CDR3 nucleotide sequence: TGTGCCATCAGGACTAGCGGGACGGCATACAATGAGCAGTTCTTC.

V is TRBV11-1 and J is TRBJ2-1; 7 bases are a match to TRBD2. The germline gives CDR1 SGHAT, CDR2 FQDESV (reference sequence). The CDR3 has 19 amino acids. V lost 1 base and J lost 2; bases outside the gene matches: 14. CDR3 loop: CASSLERRRGRIPYNEQFF. In nucleotides, the CDR3 is TGTGCCAGCAGCTTAGAACGAAGGCGGGGGAGGATTCCCTACAATGAGCAGTTCTTC. The entire variable domain, with the rest obtained from reference TRBV11-1 and TRBJ2-1, is as follows: EAEVAQSPRYKITEKSQAVAFWCDPISGHATLYWYRQILGQGPELLVQFQDESVVDDSQLPKDRFSAERLKGVDSTLKIQPAELGDSAMYLCASSLERRRGRIPYNEQFFGPGTRLTVL.

The chain employs TRBV28 and TRBJ2-3, with a possible D match to TRBD2 (6 bases). CDR3 length equals 15 residues. CDR1 and CDR2 (germline): MDHEN, SYDVKM. Trimming took 7 bases from V and 5 from J, leaving 19 bases between them. The CDR3 DNA reads TGTGCCAGCACTCCCAGTGACGGGAGCGGAGATACGCAGTATTTT. Residues: CASTPSDGSGDTQYF.

This clonotype has only a few counts. The J gene is TRBJ2-1, the V gene TRBV12-3 or TRBV12-4, with 8 bases matching TRBD2. The CDR3 length is 15 residues. Trimming cost V 1 base and J 8 bases; bases outside gene matches: 7. The chain's CDR3 is CASSLERELWDEQFF. As DNA, the CDR3 is TGTGCCAGCAGTTTAGAGCGGGAGCTTTGGGATGAGCAGTTCTTC.

In its sample, this clonotype was seen a few times. The chain has TRBV12-3 or TRBV12-4 and TRBJ2-5; 10 nucleotides line up with TRBD2. CDR3 length: 14 residues. V trimming: 6 bases; J trimming: 3 bases; junction bases outside the gene matches: 4. The CDR3 is CASRGTSAEETQYF. In nucleotides, the CDR3 is TGTGCCAGCAGAGGGACTAGCGCTGAAGAGACCCAGTACTTC.

The V call is TRBV7-9, the J call TRBJ2-7; D call uncertain. CDR3 length: 11 residues. Germline loops: CDR1 SEHNR, CDR2 FQNEAQ (reference sequence). Trimming took off 5 bases at V and 5 bases at J, with 7 bases between the two ends. The CDR3: CASSALNEQYF. The CDR3 coding sequence is TGTGCCAGCAGCGCACTAAACGAGCAGTACTTC.

J is TRBJ1-1 and V is TRBV4-2, with D unresolved. This CDR3 spans 12 amino acids. Germline CDR1 reads LGHNA; CDR2 reads YNFKEQ. V was shortened by 1 base and J by 6 bases, with 6 bases between the two germline ends. The CDR3 DNA is TGTGCCAGCAGCCAAGTCCCTTCTGAAGCTTTCTTT. Its protein product is CASSQVPSEAFF.

In its sample, this clonotype was seen a few times. The DNA for the CDR3 is TGCAGCGTACGAGGGGGCTCGGACACTGAAGCTTTCTTT. Its translation is CSVRGGSDTEAFF. The chain recombines TRBV29-1 with TRBJ1-1, with 7 bases fitting TRBD1. V gave up 6 bases and J gave up 3 bases; unmatched junction bases: 7. The CDR3 totals 13 residues. In germline, CDR1 is SQVTM, CDR2 ANQGSEA.

This rearrangement joins TRBV4-1 to TRBJ2-7; D is possibly TRBD1 (5 bases). Germline V gene data show CDR1 as MGHRA and CDR2 as YSYEKL. The CDR3 has 16 amino acids. Trimming removed 0 bases from V and 0 bases from J, with 12 bases in between. CDR3 in DNA: TGCGCCAGCAGCCAAGAAGAGACAGCTAACTCCTACGAGCAGTACTTC. This sequence encodes CASSQEETANSYEQYF.

The CDR3 bases are TGTGCCAGCAGCTTAGGTCTAGCCCACCCCGGGGAGCTGTTTTTT. Its protein product is CASSLGLAHPGELFF. The rearrangement uses TRBV7-2 and TRBJ2-2, with a tentative D call TRBD2 (5 bases). The CDR3 covers 15 residues. The germline CDR1 and CDR2 sequences are SGHTA and FQGNSA. The V end was cut by 1 base, the J end by 6 bases, with 12 bases between.

In its sample, this clonotype was seen a few times. The chain links TRBV7-8 to TRBJ2-2; no firm D call. Germline V lookup: CDR1 SGHVS, CDR2 FQNEAQ. This CDR3 is 16 amino acids long. V lost 5 bases and J 1 base, leaving 14 bases between the germline ends. The chain's CDR3 is CASSPTSAVNTGELFF. The CDR3 DNA follows: TGTGCCAGCAGCCCCACTTCCGCTGTGAACACCGGGGAGCTGTTTTTT. The variable domain in full, with the rest retrieved from reference TRBV7-8 and TRBJ2-2, is GAGVSQSPRYKVAKRGQDVALRCDPISGHVSLFWYQQALGQGPEFLTYFQNEAQLDKSGLPSDRFFAERPEGSVSTLKIQRTQQEDSAVYLCASSPTSAVNTGELFFGEGSRLTVL.

This clonotype was seen many times. The chain has TRBV12-3 or TRBV12-4 and TRBJ2-7; D ambiguous. V was cut by 1 base and J by 2 bases, with 9 bases left in between. The CDR3 length is 14 residues. Written as DNA, the CDR3 is TGTGCCAGCAGTTTAGGGGGTCAAACCTACGAGCAGTACTTC. Translating it yields CASSLGGQTYEQYF.

This clonotype was found many times. The chain carries TRBV2 and TRBJ2-5, with TRBD2 matching 10 bases. The CDR3 totals 14 residues. Unmatched junction bases numbered 2, after V lost 2 bases and J lost 5 bases. Germline loops: CDR1 SNHLY, CDR2 FYNNEI. Here the CDR3 reads CASSERLAGETQYF. The CDR3 coding sequence is TGTGCCAGCAGTGAACGACTAGCGGGCGAGACCCAGTACTTC.

This clonotype appeared a few times. The J gene is TRBJ1-1, the V gene TRBV29-1; TRBD1 aligns across 8 bases. CDR1 SQVTM and CDR2 ANQGSEA come from the germline V gene. The CDR3 is 15 residues long. V shed 7 bases and J 0 bases; nucleotides not matched to a gene: 10. CDR3 loop: CSAAGGAGMNTEAFF. The CDR3 DNA reads TGCAGCGCCGCAGGGGGCGCGGGGATGAACACTGAAGCTTTCTTT.

This chain links TRBV7-9 with TRBJ2-7, with 8 bases fitting TRBD2. Trimming removed 4 bases from V and 2 bases from J; junction bases left unmatched: 10. The CDR3 loop spans 16 amino acids. Per germline, CDR1 SEHNR and CDR2 FQNEAQ (reference sequence). The CDR3 bases are TGTGCCAGCAGCTCCACGATGGCGGGAGGACCCTACGAGCAGTACTTC. Its translation: CASSSTMAGGPYEQYF.

This clonotype was detected a few times. The V call is TRBV4-3, the J call TRBJ2-1, with no clear D. Germline V gene data show CDR1 as LGHNA and CDR2 as YSLEER. The CDR3 runs to 15 residues. Trimming removed 0 bases from V and 3 bases from J, with 9 bases in between. The CDR3 region is CASSQEGGFYNEQFF. The CDR3 DNA follows: TGCGCCAGCAGCCAAGAAGGTGGATTCTACAATGAGCAGTTCTTC.

This clonotype was picked up a small number of times. The chain is built from TRBV7-8 and TRBJ2-3, with 13 nucleotides matching TRBD2. Germline loops: CDR1 SGHVS, CDR2 FQNEAQ. The CDR3 totals 16 residues. The junction had 8 bases not matched to a gene; V was cut back by 5 bases and J by 6 bases. The CDR3 sequence: CASSPWTSGSMDTQYF. CDR3 coding DNA: TGTGCCAGCAGCCCATGGACTAGCGGGAGTATGGATACGCAGTATTTT.